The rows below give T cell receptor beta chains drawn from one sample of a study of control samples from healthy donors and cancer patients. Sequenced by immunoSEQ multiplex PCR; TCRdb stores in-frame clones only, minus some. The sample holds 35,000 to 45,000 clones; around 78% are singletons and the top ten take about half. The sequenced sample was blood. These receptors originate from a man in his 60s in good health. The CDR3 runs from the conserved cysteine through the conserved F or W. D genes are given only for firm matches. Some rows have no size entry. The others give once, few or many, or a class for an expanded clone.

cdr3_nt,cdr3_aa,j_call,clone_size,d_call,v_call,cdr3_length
TGTGCCAGCAGTTTAGGGGGCCCCTACAATGAGCAGTTCTTC,CASSLGGPYNEQFF,TRBJ2-1,once,.,TRBV27,14
TGTGCCAGCAGCTTGGAGGGGACAGGGGCGAATAGAAGGGAGCAGTACTTC,CASSLEGTGANRREQYF,TRBJ2-7,.,TRBD1,TRBV5-4,17
TGTGCCAGCAGCTTAGAGGGGGGAGGGGGGTGCTACGAGCAGTACTTC,CASSLEGGGGCYEQYF,TRBJ2-7,.,.,TRBV11-2,16
TGTGCCAGCAGTGAATGGAGGTTTGAAGCTTTCTTT,CASSEWRFEAFF,TRBJ1-1,.,.,TRBV2,12
TGCGCCAGCAGCCGCGGGATTAACTATGGCTACACCTTC,CASSRGINYGYTF,TRBJ1-2,once,.,TRBV5-1,13
TGTGCCAGCAGCCAAGAGGGGGCGGGGAACTATGGCTACGCCTTC,CASSQEGAGNYGYAF,TRBJ1-2,once,TRBD1,TRBV9,15
TGCGCCAGCAGCCCAGGGGGCCGGTCTCCCGGCCACGAGCAGTACTTC,CASSPGGRSPGHEQYF,TRBJ2-7,.,TRBD1,TRBV4-1,16
TGTGCCAGCAGTGACCCTTTCAGGGGACAGCCCCAGCATTTT,CASSDPFRGQPQHF,TRBJ1-5,few,.,TRBV2,14
TGTGCCAGCAGCTTTGAGCCTCGAGGCGGACAGGACTATGGCTACACCTTC,CASSFEPRGGQDYGYTF,TRBJ1-2,few,.,TRBV12-1,17
TGTGCCAGCAGTGAAGCTGGAGAAGCGGCTGAAGCTTTCTTT,CASSEAGEAAEAFF,TRBJ1-1,few,.,TRBV6-1,14
TGTGCCACCAAATCTAGCCGGAGGGACAATGAGCAGTTCTTC,CATKSSRRDNEQFF,TRBJ2-1,.,.,TRBV24-1,14
TGCGCCAGCAGCCAAGATGGCAGGGGCGTTCAGCCCCAGCATTTT,CASSQDGRGVQPQHF,TRBJ1-5,.,.,TRBV4-1,15
TGTGCCAGCAGCCAAGGGGACAGGGCCCCTCCGTTCTTC,CASSQGDRAPPFF,TRBJ2-1,.,TRBD1,TRBV3-1/TRBV3-2,13
TGTGCCAGCAGCTTGGAGGTAGCGGGGGGTCGGGAGCAGTTCTTC,CASSLEVAGGREQFF,TRBJ2-1,.,TRBD2,TRBV5-4,15
TGTGCCAGCAGCCAAGATAGAATGACAGGCGTAAGAAGAGAGACCCAGTACTTC,CASSQDRMTGVRRETQYF,TRBJ2-5,.,.,TRBV14,18
TGTGCCAGCAGTCCCGGACAGGTCAATCAGCCCCAGCATTTT,CASSPGQVNQPQHF,TRBJ1-5,.,TRBD1,TRBV6-2/TRBV6-3,14
TGTGCCAGCAGTGAATTTTGGGCAGGGGGCGGCTATGGCTACACCTTC,CASSEFWAGGGYGYTF,TRBJ1-2,.,TRBD1,TRBV2,16
TGTGCCAGCAGTGAACAGGGAGCACGCTATGGCTACACCTTC,CASSEQGARYGYTF,TRBJ1-2,.,.,TRBV2,14
TGCGCCAGCAGCTTGGCCGGGGGGGTCGGAAGCACAGATACGCAGTATTTT,CASSLAGGVGSTDTQYF,TRBJ2-3,once,TRBD2,TRBV5-1,17
TGTGCCAGCAGCGTACAGGGTCAGGCCTACAATGAGCAGTTCTTC,CASSVQGQAYNEQFF,TRBJ2-1,.,.,TRBV11-2,15
TGTGCCAGCAGTCCACCGCGGGAGAAGGTAAGAGACTCCTCCTCCGGCTACACCTTC,CASSPPREKVRDSSSGYTF,TRBJ1-2,.,.,TRBV6-6,19
TGTGCCAGTAGTATAGGAAAGGACGGCAATCAGCCCCAGCATTTT,CASSIGKDGNQPQHF,TRBJ1-5,.,.,TRBV19,15
TGTGCCTGGAGTGATACAGGGGGCGGGAACACTGAAGCTTTCTTT,CAWSDTGGGNTEAFF,TRBJ1-1,.,TRBD1,TRBV30,15
TGTGCCAGCAGTTCGCCGGGGGGCACCGGGGAGCTGTTTTTT,CASSSPGGTGELFF,TRBJ2-2,.,TRBD2,TRBV28,14
TGTGCCAGCAGGACCTATTCGGGCTCAGAGACCCAGTACTTC,CASRTYSGSETQYF,TRBJ2-5,.,.,TRBV27,14
TGCGCCAGCAGCGCGTACGGGACAGGGATGGGCAACGAGCAGTACTTC,CASSAYGTGMGNEQYF,TRBJ2-7,.,TRBD1,TRBV5-1,16
TGTGCCAGCAGTCAGGGGACAGGGGGATTAGCTTTCTTT,CASSQGTGGLAFF,TRBJ1-1,.,TRBD1,TRBV6-6,13
TGTGCCAGCAGCGTAGCAATAGCGGGAGTCGCCTACAATGAGCAGTTCTTC,CASSVAIAGVAYNEQFF,TRBJ2-1,.,TRBD2,TRBV9,17
TGTGCCTGGTCGACGGGACAGGGAAGCGTGGGCAATCAGCCCCAGCATTTT,CAWSTGQGSVGNQPQHF,TRBJ1-5,.,TRBD1,TRBV30,17
TGTGCCAGCAGCTTAGCGGGGTTTCAGCCCCAGCATTTT,CASSLAGFQPQHF,TRBJ1-5,.,.,TRBV7-2,13
TGTGCCAGCAGTGAAGTTGGGACAGGGGGCGCGCGTGGCTACACCTTC,CASSEVGTGGARGYTF,TRBJ1-2,.,TRBD1,TRBV6-1,16
TGTGCCAGCAGCTTGGACGGGACCCTCTTAGAGCAGTTCTTC,CASSLDGTLLEQFF,TRBJ2-1,.,.,TRBV5-5,14
TGTGCCAGCAGGCCGATGACTAGCAATCAGCCCCAGCATTTT,CASRPMTSNQPQHF,TRBJ1-5,.,.,TRBV28,14
TGTGCCAGCAGCCCTAATACAGGGGGAGGCATCGAGACCCAGTACTTC,CASSPNTGGGIETQYF,TRBJ2-5,.,TRBD1,TRBV5-5,16
TGCAGTGCTAGTCGTCGCATGGCAGGGGGTTTCACCGGGGAGCTGTTTTTT,CSASRRMAGGFTGELFF,TRBJ2-2,.,TRBD1,TRBV20-1,17
TGTGCCAGCAGCCAATCACAGTCTAGCACAGATACGCAGTATTTT,CASSQSQSSTDTQYF,TRBJ2-3,.,.,TRBV5-4,15
TGTGCCAGCAGCTTTTCGGGGGCTCTGAGGTACGAGCAGTACTTC,CASSFSGALRYEQYF,TRBJ2-7,.,.,TRBV5-8,15
TGTGCCAGCAGCTTAAGCAGGGCCAGACATAGCAATCAGCCCCAGCATTTT,CASSLSRARHSNQPQHF,TRBJ1-5,.,.,TRBV7-2,17